This T cell receptor (beta chain) was captured by sequencing in a study of blood T cell repertoires in COVID-19. Study information: The samples span acute and convalescent COVID-19 from the United States, Italy and Spain. T cells, B-cell-depleted T cells, or PBMCs provided the cDNA or gDNA that served as material.

Authors' data handling: Nucleated cell number was recorded as an estimate derived from reference gene primer amplification. Generated by immunoSEQ multiplex PCR, the TCRdb table keeps only in-frame clones and is missing some. V and J calls and clone size are given by that table; D and trimming were obtained from the DNA. The sample carries under 250,000 clones, around 86% recorded once. The sample was peripheral blood. The TCR comes from an older woman who had recovered from COVID-19.

Written as DNA, the CDR3 is TGTGCCAGCAGCAACTCCGATGTCGGGGGGCCTAAAGAGACCCAGTACTTC. It specifies CASSNSDVGGPKETQYF. The chain combines TRBV21-1 with TRBJ2-5; TRBD2, the table's D call, was not compared with the DNA. TRBV21-1 corresponds to a pseudogene. CDR3 length equals 17 residues.